This T cell receptor beta chain comes out of a study of blood T cell repertoires in COVID-19. Study-wide background: PBMCs, B-cell-depleted T cells, or T cells were the source of the cDNA or gDNA that made up the material.

The CDR3 sequence is 16 residues long. Germline CDR1 and CDR2: LNHDA and SQIVND (reference sequence). V dropped 5 bases and J dropped 0 bases, with 17 bases sitting between them. Method: immunoSEQ multiplex PCR; TCRdb's copy keeps in-frame clones and lacks some. This table holds 140,000 to 150,000 clones, roughly 89% found once. The chain links TRBV19 to TRBJ2-7, with TRBD1 as a possible D gene (6 bases). The material sequenced was peripheral blood. The receptor comes from a human donor in a cohort sampled during active COVID-19. The CDR3: CASSHQGTPASYEQYF. The CDR3 DNA reads TGTGCCAGTAGTCACCAGGGGACACCGGCCTCCTACGAGCAGTACTTC.